This T cell receptor beta chain was documented in a study of blood T cell repertoires in COVID-19. For the study at large: Acute and convalescent COVID-19 specimens originated in the United States, Italy and Spain. PBMCs, B-cell-depleted T cells, or T cells were the source of the cDNA or gDNA that made up the material.

In the authors' workflow: Estimates of nucleated cell counts were drawn from the amplification of reference gene primers. Data came from immunoSEQ multiplex PCR; TCRdb stores just in-frame clones and leaves some out. V and J calls and clone size are copied from that table; D and trimming were computed from the DNA. This sample has about 100,000 clones, with roughly nine tenths found just once. Germline CDR1 reads MNHEY; CDR2 reads SMNVEV (reference sequence). The CDR3 has 12 amino acids. V shed 6 bases, J shed 3 bases, and the junction held 0 bases outside the gene matches. The rearrangement joins TRBV27 to TRBJ1-2; 8 nucleotides agree with TRBD1. The clonotype comes from a man between 45 and 60 years old with active COVID-19. Sequenced material: peripheral blood. CDR3 amino acids: CASRTGDYGYTF. The CDR3 DNA reads TGTGCCAGCAGGACAGGGGACTATGGCTACACCTTC.